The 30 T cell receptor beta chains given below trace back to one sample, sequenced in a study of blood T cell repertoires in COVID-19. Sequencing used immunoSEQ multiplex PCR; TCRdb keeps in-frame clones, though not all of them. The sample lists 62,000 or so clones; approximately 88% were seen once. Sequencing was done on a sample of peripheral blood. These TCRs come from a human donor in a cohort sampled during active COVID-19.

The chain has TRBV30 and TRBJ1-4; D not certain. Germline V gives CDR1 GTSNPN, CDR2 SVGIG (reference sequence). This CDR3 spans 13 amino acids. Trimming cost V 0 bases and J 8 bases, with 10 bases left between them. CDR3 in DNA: TGTGCCTGGAGTGTACGGGGTGGGGAAAAACTGTTTTTT. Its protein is CAWSVRGGEKLFF. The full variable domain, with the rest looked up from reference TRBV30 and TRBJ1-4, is SQTIHQWPATLVQPVGSPLSLECTVEGTSNPNLYWYRQAAGRGLQLLFYSVGIGQISSEVPQNLSASRPQDRQFILSSKKLLLSDSGFYLCAWSVRGGEKLFFGSGTQLSVL.

The CDR3 DNA reads TGTGCCAGCAGCTCGCCGGGGGGGGGCGTCGACAATGAGCAGTTCTTC. Its translation is CASSSPGGGVDNEQFF. The V gene is TRBV11-2, the J gene TRBJ2-1; 8 bases are shared with TRBD2. The trim removed 4 bases at V and 5 bases at J, leaving 10 bases unmatched. The CDR3 sequence is 16 residues long. CDR1 is SGHAT, CDR2 FQNNGV, per germline.

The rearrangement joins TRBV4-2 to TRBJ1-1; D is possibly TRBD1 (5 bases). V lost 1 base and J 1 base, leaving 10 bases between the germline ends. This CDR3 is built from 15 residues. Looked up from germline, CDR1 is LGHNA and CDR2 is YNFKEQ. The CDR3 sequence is CASSQVIQGNTEAFF. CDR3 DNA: TGTGCCAGCAGCCAAGTTATCCAGGGGAACACTGAAGCTTTCTTT.

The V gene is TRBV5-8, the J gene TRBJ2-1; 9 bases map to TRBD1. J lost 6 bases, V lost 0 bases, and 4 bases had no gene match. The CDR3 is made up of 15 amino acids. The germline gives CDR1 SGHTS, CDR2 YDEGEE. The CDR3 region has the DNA TGTGCCAGCAGCTTGGTACAGGGGGCTCTCAATGAGCAGTTCTTC. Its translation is CASSLVQGALNEQFF.

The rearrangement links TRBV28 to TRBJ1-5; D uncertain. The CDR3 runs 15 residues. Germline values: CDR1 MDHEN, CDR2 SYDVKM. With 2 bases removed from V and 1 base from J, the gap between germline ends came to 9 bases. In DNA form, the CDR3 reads TGTGCCAGCAGTTTAACGGCAGCGAGCAATCAGCCCCAGCATTTT. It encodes CASSLTAASNQPQHF.

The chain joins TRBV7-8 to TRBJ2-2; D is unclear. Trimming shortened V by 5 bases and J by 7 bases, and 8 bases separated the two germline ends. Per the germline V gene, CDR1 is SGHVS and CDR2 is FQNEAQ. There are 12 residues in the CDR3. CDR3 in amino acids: CASSQRLGELFF. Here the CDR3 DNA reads TGTGCCAGCAGCCAGCGCCTCGGGGAGCTGTTTTTT.

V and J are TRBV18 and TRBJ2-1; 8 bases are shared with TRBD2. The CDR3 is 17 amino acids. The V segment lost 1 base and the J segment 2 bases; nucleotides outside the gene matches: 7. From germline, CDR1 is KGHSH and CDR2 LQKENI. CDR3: CASSPLGLAGPYNEQFF. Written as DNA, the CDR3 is TGTGCCAGCTCACCACTTGGGCTAGCGGGCCCCTACAATGAGCAGTTCTTC.

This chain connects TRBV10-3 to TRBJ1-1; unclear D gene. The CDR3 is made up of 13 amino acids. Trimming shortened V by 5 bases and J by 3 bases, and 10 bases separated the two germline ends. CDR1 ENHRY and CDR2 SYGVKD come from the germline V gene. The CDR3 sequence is CAISTDGDTEAFF. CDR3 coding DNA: TGTGCCATCAGTACCGATGGAGACACTGAAGCTTTCTTT.

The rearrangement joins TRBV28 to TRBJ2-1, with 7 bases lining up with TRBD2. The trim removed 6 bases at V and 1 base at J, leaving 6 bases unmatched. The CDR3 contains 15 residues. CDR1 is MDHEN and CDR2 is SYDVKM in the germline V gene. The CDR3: CASSRTSTSYNEQFF. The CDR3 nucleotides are TGTGCCAGCAGCCGGACTAGTACGTCCTACAATGAGCAGTTCTTC.

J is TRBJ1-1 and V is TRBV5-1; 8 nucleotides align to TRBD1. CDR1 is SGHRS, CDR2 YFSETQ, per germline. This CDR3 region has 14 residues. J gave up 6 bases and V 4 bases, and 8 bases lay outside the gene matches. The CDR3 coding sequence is TGCGCCAGCAGCACAGGACAGGGCGGACCTGAAGCTTTCTTT. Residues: CASSTGQGGPEAFF.

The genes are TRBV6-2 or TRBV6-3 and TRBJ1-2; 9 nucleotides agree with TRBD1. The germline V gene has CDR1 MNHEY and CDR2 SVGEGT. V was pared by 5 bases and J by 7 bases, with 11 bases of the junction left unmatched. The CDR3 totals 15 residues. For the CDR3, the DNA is TGTGCCAGCAGTAACCGGGGACAGGGAGTACGTGGCTACACCTTC. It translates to CASSNRGQGVRGYTF.

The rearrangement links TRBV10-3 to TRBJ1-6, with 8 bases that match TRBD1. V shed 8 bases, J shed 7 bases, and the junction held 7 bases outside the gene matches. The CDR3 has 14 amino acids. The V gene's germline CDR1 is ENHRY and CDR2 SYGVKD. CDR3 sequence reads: CAIQTGERNSPLHF. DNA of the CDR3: TGTGCCATCCAGACAGGGGAAAGGAATTCACCCCTCCACTTT.

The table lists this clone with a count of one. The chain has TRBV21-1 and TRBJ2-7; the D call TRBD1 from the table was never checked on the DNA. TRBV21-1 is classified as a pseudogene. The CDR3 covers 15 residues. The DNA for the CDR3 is TGTGCCAGCAGCCCCAGGACAGGGGGCGGGGACGAGCAGTACTTC. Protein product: CASSPRTGGGDEQYF.

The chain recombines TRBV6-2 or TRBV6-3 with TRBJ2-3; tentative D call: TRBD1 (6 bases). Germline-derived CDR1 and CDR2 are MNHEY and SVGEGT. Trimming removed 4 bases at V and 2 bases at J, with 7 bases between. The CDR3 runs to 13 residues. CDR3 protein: CASSLGATDTQYF. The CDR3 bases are TGTGCCAGCAGTTTGGGGGCCACAGATACGCAGTATTTT.

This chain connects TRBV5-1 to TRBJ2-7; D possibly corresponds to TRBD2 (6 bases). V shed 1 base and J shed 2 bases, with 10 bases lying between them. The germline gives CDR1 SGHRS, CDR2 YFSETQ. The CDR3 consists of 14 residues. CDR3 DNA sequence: TGCGCCAGCAGCTTGACTAGCAAAACCTACGAGCAGTACTTC. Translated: CASSLTSKTYEQYF.

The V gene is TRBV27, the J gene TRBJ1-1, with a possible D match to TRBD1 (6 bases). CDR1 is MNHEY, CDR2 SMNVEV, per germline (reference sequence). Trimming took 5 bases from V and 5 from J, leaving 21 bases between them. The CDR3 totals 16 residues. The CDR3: CASSHSSVRGRTEAFF. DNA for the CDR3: TGTGCCAGCAGTCACTCAAGCGTCAGGGGTAGGACTGAAGCTTTCTTT.

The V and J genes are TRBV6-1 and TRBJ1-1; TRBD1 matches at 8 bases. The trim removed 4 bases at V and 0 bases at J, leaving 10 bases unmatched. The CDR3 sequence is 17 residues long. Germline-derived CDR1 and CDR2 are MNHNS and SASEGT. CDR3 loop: CASSVRGQARMNTEAFF. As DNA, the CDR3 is TGTGCCAGCAGTGTACGGGGACAGGCCAGAATGAACACTGAAGCTTTCTTT.

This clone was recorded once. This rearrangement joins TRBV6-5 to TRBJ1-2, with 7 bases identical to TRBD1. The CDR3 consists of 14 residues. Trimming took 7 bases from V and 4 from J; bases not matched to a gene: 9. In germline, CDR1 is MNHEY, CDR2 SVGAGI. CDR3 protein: CASKGTVESYGYTF. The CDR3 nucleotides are TGTGCCAGCAAGGGGACAGTTGAAAGCTATGGCTACACCTTC.

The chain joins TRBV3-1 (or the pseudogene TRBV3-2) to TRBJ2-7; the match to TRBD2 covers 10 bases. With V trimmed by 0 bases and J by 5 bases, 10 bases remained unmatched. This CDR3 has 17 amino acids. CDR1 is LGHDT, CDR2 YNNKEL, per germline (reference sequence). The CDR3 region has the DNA TGTGCCAGCAGCCAAGATAACAGCGGGGGGGCCAGGAACGAGCAGTACTTC. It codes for CASSQDNSGGARNEQYF.

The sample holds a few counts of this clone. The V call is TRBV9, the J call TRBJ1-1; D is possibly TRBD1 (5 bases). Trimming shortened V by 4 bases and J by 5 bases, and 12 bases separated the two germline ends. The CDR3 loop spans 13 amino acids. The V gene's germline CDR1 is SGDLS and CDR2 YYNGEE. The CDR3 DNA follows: TGTGCCAGCAGCTCCCGCCGGGGGACTGAAGCTTTCTTT. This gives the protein CASSSRRGTEAFF.

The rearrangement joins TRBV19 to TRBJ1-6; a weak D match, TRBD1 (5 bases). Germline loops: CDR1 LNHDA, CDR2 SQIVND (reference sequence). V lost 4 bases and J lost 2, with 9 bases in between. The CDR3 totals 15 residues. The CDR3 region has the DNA TGTGCCAGTAGTACCGGGGGGACCTATAATTCACCCCTCCACTTT. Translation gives CASSTGGTYNSPLHF. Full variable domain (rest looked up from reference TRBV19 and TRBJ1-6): DGGITQSPKYLFRKEGQNVTLSCEQNLNHDAMYWYRQDPGQGLRLIYYSQIVNDFQKGDIAEGYSVSREKKESFPLTVTSAQKNPTAFYLCASSTGGTYNSPLHFGNGTRLTVT.

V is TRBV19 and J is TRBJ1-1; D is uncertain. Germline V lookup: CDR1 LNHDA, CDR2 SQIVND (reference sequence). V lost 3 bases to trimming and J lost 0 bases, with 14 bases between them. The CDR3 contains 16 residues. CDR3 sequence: CASSIEGYGMNTEAFF. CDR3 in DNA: TGTGCCAGTAGTATTGAGGGATACGGCATGAACACTGAAGCTTTCTTT.

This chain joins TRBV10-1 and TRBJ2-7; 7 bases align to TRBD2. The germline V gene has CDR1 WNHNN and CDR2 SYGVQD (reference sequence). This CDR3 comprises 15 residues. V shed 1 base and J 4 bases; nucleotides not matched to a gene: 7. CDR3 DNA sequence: TGCGCCAGCAGTGAGTTGGGGAGGGACCGGTACGAGCAGTACTTC. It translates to CASSELGRDRYEQYF.

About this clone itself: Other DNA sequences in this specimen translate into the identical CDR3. The CDR3: CASSPDRAEQYF. The DNA for the CDR3 is TGTGCCAGCTCACCCGACAGGGCCGAGCAGTACTTC. This chain uses TRBV18 with TRBJ2-7, with TRBD1 matching over 7 bases. CDR1 KGHSH and CDR2 LQKENI come from the germline V gene. The CDR3 sequence is 12 residues long. The ends lost 3 bases at V and 6 bases at J; junction bases unmatched: 2. Combining the CDR3 with reference TRBV18 and TRBJ2-7 gives the whole variable domain NAGVMQNPRHLVRRRGQEARLRCSPMKGHSHVYWYRQLPEEGLKFMVYLQKENIIDESGMPKERFSAEFPKEGPSILRIQQVVRGDSAAYFCASSPDRAEQYFGPGTRLTVT.

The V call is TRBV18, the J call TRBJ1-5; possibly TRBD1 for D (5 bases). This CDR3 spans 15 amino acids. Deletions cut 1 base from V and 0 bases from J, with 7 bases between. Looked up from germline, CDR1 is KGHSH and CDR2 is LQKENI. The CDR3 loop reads CASSPRTHSNQPQHF. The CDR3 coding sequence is TGTGCCAGCTCACCACGGACACATAGCAATCAGCCCCAGCATTTT.

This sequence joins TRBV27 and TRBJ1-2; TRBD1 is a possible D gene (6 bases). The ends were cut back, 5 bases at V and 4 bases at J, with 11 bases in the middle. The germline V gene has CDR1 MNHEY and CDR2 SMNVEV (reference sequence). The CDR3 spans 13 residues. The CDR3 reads CASSQGFSYGYTF. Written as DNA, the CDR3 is TGTGCCAGCAGTCAGGGGTTTAGCTATGGCTACACCTTC.

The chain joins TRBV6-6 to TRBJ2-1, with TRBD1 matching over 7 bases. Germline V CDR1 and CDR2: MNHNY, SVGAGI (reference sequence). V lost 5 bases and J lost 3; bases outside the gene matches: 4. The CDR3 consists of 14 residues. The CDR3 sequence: CASSTGVSYNEQFF. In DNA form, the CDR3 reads TGTGCCAGCAGTACAGGGGTTAGCTACAATGAGCAGTTCTTC.

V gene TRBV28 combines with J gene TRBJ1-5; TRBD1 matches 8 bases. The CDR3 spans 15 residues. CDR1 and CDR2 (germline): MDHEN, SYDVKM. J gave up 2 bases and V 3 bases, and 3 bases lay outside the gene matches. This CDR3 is CASSFAGQGNQPQHF. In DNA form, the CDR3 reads TGTGCCAGCAGTTTCGCGGGACAGGGCAATCAGCCCCAGCATTTT. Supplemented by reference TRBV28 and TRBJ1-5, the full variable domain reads DVKVTQSSRYLVKRTGEKVFLECVQDMDHENMFWYRQDPGLGLRLIYFSYDVKMKEKGDIPEGYSVSREKKERFSLILESASTNQTSMYLCASSFAGQGNQPQHFGDGTRLSIL.

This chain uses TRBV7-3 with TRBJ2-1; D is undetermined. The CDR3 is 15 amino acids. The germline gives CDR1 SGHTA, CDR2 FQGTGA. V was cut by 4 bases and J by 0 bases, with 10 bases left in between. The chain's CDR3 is CASSYGLSSYNEQFF. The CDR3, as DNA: TGTGCCAGCAGCTACGGTTTGAGCTCCTACAATGAGCAGTTCTTC.

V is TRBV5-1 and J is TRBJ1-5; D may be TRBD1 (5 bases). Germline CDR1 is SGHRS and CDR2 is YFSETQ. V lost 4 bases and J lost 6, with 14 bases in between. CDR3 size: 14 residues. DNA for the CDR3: TGCGCCAGCAGCAGCGCCGGCGGGACTCAGCCCCAGCATTTT. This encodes CASSSAGGTQPQHF.